This entry lists 2 T cell receptor beta chains sequenced from one sample in a study of T cell responses to AZD1222 COVID-19 vaccine. Data came from immunoSEQ multiplex PCR; TCRdb stores just in-frame clones and leaves some out. Altogether 84,000 or so clones are present, about nine tenths being singletons, with the ten largest covering approximately 3%. This sample comprised peripheral blood, obtained on day 0 of AZD1222 vaccination. Receptor source: an adult in good health.

The V and J genes are TRBV27 and TRBJ1-6; possibly TRBD1 for D (5 bases). This CDR3 is built from 17 residues. Germline CDR1 reads MNHEY; CDR2 reads SMNVEV (reference sequence). Trimming cost V 0 bases and J 0 bases, with 9 bases left between them. This chain's CDR3 is CASSLSGPSSYNSPLHF. In nucleotides, the CDR3 is TGTGCCAGCAGTTTATCGGGGCCGAGCTCCTATAATTCACCCCTCCACTTT.

The genes are TRBV12-3 or TRBV12-4 and TRBJ2-1; D is tentatively TRBD1 or TRBD2 (5 bases each). Deletions cut 5 bases from V and 8 bases from J, with 13 bases between. The CDR3 runs to 13 residues. In DNA, the CDR3 is TGTGCCAGCAGTCACGGGGCAACCCATGAGCAGTTCTTC. It is translated as CASSHGATHEQFF.